The subject of this entry is one T cell receptor (beta chain). Its antigen is as yet unknown. The entry originates in a study of shared clonotypes between healthy human individuals. Study-level findings and limits: Having only a few donors restricted how much genetic and exposure-history diversity was captured.

Those who donated, Caucasian adults without exception, all lived in Nashville, Tennessee. This CDR3 is 15 amino acids long. Germline values: CDR1 LNHNV, CDR2 YYDKDF (reference sequence). V lost 0 bases, J lost 0 bases, and 7 bases lay in between. The data were produced by immunoSEQ multiplex PCR, yet TCRdb's version contains in-frame clones alone and is incomplete. The table shows approximately 2.4 million clones, with approximately 95% occurring only once. The sequence came from a man between 18 and 35 years old in good health. The V gene is TRBV15, the J gene TRBJ2-3, with D unresolved. Source material: naive CD4+ T cells sorted from blood. Subset indicated: CD45RA+ positively selected. CDR3 sequence reads: CATSRDPGSTDTQYF. CDR3 DNA: TGTGCCACCAGCAGAGATCCTGGCAGCACAGATACGCAGTATTTT.